Each of the 2 T cell receptor beta chains below was sequenced from the same sample in a study of blood T cell repertoires in COVID-19. Only in-frame clones appear in the TCRdb table, and some are missing; sequencing was by immunoSEQ multiplex PCR. The table includes 35,000 to 50,000 clones, 90% detected once. The sample was peripheral blood. These receptors were taken from a man aged 50 to 60 with active COVID-19.

The chain has TRBV5-4 and TRBJ2-7; TRBD1 matches at 7 bases. CDR3 length: 15 residues. Looked up from germline, CDR1 is SGHNT and CDR2 is YYREEE (reference sequence). Unmatched junction bases numbered 10, after V lost 4 bases and J lost 3 bases. The CDR3 DNA is TGTGCCAGCAGCGATGGAAGGGGACAGCTCTACGAGCAGTACTTC. It encodes CASSDGRGQLYEQYF. The full variable domain, rest sourced from reference TRBV5-4 and TRBJ2-7, is ETGVTQSPTHLIKTRGQQVTLRCSSQSGHNTVSWYQQALGQGPQFIFQYYREEENGRGNFPPRFSGLQFPNYSSELNVNALELDDSALYLCASSDGRGQLYEQYFGPGTRLTVT.

The chain couples TRBV14 to TRBJ2-7; D remains ambiguous. V was trimmed by 1 base and J by 2 bases, leaving 6 bases between them. Germline V CDR1 and CDR2: SGHDN, FVKESK. The CDR3 is 13 amino acids. This CDR3 reads CASSQGGPYEQYF. CDR3 nucleotide sequence: TGTGCCAGCAGCCAAGGAGGTCCCTACGAGCAGTACTTC. Full variable domain (missing parts from reference TRBV14 and TRBJ2-7): EAGVTQFPSHSVIEKGQTVTLRCDPISGHDNLYWYRRVMGKEIKFLLHFVKESKQDESGMPNNRFLAERTGGTYSTLKVQPAELEDSGVYFCASSQGGPYEQYFGPGTRLTVT.